This T cell receptor (beta chain) was retrieved from a study of cytomegalovirus exposure and HLA in healthy donors. Study-wide points: Later, TCR association rates were found to vary by HLA locus, highest for DRB1 and lowest for HLA-C. Likely technical artifact: a cluster of highly shared sequence variants.

Trimming removed 1 base at V and 10 bases at J, with 12 bases between. This CDR3 has 14 amino acids. Germline V gene data show CDR1 as SGHKS and CDR2 as YYEKEE (reference sequence). PCR was performed using 60 Vbeta and 13 Jbeta primers. Assay used: immunoSEQ multiplex PCR; TCRdb lists only in-frame clones, some missing. In the table there are about 110,000 clones, roughly 73% of which are singletons. Notes on this clone: Its antigen is currently unknown.

The genes are TRBV5-5 and TRBJ1-6; possible D gene TRBD1, 5 bases. Sequencing input: PBMCs. This TCR was sampled from a woman in her 30s in good health and CMV-seronegative. The chain's CDR3 is CASSLPREVSPLHF. CDR3 nucleotide sequence: TGTGCCAGCAGCTTGCCCAGGGAAGTCTCACCCCTCCACTTT. The full variable domain, in which reference TRBV5-5 and TRBJ1-6 provide the parts outside the CDR3, is DAGVTQSPTHLIKTRGQQVTLRCSPISGHKSVSWYQQVLGQGPQFIFQYYEKEERGRGNFPDRFSARQFPNYSSELNVNALLLGDSALYLCASSLPREVSPLHFGNGTRLTVT.